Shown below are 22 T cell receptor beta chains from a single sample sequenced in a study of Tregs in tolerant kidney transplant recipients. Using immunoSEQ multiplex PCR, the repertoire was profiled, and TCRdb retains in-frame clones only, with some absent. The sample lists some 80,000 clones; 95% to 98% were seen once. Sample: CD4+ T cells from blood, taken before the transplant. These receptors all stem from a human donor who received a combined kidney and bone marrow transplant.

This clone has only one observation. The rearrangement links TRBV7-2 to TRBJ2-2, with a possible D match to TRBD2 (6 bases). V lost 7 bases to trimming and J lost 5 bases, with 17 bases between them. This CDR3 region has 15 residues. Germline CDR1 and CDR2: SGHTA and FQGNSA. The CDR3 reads CASTPFPRGTGELFF. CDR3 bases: TGTGCCAGCACCCCCTTCCCGCGGGGAACCGGGGAGCTGTTTTTT.

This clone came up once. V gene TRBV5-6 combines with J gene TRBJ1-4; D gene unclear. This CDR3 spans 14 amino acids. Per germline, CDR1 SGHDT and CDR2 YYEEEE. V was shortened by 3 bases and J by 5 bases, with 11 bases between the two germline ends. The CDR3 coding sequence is TGTGCCAGCAGCTCCCGGGTGAACAATGAAAAACTGTTTTTT. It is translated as CASSSRVNNEKLFF.

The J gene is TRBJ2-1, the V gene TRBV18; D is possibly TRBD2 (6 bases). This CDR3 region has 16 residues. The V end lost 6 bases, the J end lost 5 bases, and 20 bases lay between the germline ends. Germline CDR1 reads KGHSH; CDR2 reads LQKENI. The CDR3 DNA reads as TGTGCCAGCTCTGTAACCCGGACTAATCCAAACAATGAGCAGTTCTTC. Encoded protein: CASSVTRTNPNNEQFF.

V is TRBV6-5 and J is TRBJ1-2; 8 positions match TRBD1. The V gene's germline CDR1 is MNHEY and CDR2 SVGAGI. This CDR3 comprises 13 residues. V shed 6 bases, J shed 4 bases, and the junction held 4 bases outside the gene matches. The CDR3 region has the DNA TGTGCCAGCAGCCGTGGACAGGGCTATGGCTACACCTTC. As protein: CASSRGQGYGYTF.

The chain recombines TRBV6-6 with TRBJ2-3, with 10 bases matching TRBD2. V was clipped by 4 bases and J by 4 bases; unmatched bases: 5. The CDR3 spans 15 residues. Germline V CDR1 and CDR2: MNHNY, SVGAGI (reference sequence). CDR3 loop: CASSFKGLAADTQYF. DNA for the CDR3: TGTGCCAGCAGTTTTAAAGGACTAGCGGCAGATACGCAGTATTTT.

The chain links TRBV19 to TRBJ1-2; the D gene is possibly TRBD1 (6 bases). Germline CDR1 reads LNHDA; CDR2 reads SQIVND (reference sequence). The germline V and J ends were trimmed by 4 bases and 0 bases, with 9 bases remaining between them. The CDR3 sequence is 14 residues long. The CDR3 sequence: CASSTQGTNYGYTF. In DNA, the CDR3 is TGTGCCAGTAGTACCCAGGGGACTAACTATGGCTACACCTTC. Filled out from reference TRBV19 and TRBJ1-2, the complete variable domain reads DGGITQSPKYLFRKEGQNVTLSCEQNLNHDAMYWYRQDPGQGLRLIYYSQIVNDFQKGDIAEGYSVSREKKESFPLTVTSAQKNPTAFYLCASSTQGTNYGYTFGSGTRLTVV.

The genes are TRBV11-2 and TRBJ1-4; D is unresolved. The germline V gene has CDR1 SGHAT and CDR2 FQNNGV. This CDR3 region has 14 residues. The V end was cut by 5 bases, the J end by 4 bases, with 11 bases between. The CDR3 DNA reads TGTGCCAGCAGCATTCGGAGTAATAATGAAAAACTGTTTTTT. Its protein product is CASSIRSNNEKLFF.

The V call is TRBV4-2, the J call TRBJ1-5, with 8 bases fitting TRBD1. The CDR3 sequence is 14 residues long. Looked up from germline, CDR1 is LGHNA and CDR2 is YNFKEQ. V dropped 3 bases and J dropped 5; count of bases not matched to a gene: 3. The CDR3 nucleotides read TGTGCCAGCAGCCACGACAGGGGTGATCAGCCCCAGCATTTT. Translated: CASSHDRGDQPQHF.

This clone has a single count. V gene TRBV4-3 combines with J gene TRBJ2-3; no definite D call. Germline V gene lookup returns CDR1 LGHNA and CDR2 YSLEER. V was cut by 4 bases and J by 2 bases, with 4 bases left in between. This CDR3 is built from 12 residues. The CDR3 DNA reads TGCGCCAGCAGCCTAAACACAGATACGCAGTATTTT. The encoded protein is CASSLNTDTQYF.

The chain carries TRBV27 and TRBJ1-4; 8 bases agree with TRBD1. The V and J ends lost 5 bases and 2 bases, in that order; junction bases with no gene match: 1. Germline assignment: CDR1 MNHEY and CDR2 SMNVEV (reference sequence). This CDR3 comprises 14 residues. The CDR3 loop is CASSNRGTNEKLFF. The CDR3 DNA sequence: TGTGCCAGCAGTAACAGGGGGACTAATGAAAAACTGTTTTTT.

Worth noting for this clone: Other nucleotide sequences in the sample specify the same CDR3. The CDR3 sequence: CASSLGQDYGYTF. In nucleotides, the CDR3 is TGTGCCAGCAGCTTGGGGCAGGACTATGGCTACACCTTC. The chain is built from TRBV5-6 and TRBJ1-2; D gene ambiguous. Germline V CDR1 and CDR2: SGHDT, YYEEEE. The V end was cut by 0 bases, the J end by 3 bases, with 6 bases between. The CDR3 spans 13 residues.

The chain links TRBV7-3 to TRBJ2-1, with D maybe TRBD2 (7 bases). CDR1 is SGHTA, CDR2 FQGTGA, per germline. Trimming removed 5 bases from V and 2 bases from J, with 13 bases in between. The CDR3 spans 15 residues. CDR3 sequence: CASSLGGATYNEQFF. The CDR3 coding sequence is TGTGCCAGCAGCCTTGGGGGGGCCACCTACAATGAGCAGTTCTTC.

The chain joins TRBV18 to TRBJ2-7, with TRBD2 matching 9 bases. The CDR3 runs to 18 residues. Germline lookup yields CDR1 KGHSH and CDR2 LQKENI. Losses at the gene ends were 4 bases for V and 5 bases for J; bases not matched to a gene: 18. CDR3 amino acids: CASSLTIGSGSGKDEQYF. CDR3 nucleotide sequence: TGTGCCAGCTCACTTACAATTGGTAGCGGGAGTGGTAAAGACGAGCAGTACTTC. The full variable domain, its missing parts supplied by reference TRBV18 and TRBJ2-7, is NAGVMQNPRHLVRRRGQEARLRCSPMKGHSHVYWYRQLPEEGLKFMVYLQKENIIDESGMPKERFSAEFPKEGPSILRIQQVVRGDSAAYFCASSLTIGSGSGKDEQYFGPGTRLTVT.

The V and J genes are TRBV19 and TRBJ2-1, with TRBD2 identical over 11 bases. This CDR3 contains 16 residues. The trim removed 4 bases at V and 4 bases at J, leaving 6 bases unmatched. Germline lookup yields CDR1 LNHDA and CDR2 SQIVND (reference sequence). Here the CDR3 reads CASSRRLAGNYNEQFF. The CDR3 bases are TGTGCCAGTAGTAGGCGACTAGCGGGGAATTACAATGAGCAGTTCTTC.

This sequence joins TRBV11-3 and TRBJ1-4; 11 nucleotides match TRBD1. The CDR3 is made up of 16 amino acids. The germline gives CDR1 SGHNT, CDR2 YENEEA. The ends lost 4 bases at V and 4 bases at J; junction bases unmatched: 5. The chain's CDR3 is CASSSGQGAGNEKLFF. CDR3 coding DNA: TGTGCCAGCAGCTCAGGACAGGGGGCCGGTAATGAAAAACTGTTTTTT.

Here the CDR3 DNA reads TGTGCCAGAAGTGGAACAGGAAGGGTTAATCAGCCCCAGCATTTT. This codes for CARSGTGRVNQPQHF. The rearrangement links TRBV21-1 to TRBJ1-5; the table's D call of TRBD1 was not tested on the DNA. TRBV21-1 is an annotated pseudogene. This CDR3 spans 15 amino acids.

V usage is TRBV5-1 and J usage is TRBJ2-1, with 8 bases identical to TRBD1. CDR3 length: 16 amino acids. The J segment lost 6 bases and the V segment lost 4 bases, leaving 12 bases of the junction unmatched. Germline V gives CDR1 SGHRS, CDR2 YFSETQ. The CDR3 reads CASSRAGTGSLNEQFF. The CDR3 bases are TGCGCCAGCAGCCGGGCCGGGACAGGATCACTCAATGAGCAGTTCTTC.

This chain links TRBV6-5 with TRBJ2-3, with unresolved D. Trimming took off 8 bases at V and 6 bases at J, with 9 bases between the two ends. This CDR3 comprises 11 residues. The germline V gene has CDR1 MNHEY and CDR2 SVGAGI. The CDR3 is CASRFSDTQYF. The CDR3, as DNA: TGTGCCAGCCGGTTTTCCGATACGCAGTATTTT.

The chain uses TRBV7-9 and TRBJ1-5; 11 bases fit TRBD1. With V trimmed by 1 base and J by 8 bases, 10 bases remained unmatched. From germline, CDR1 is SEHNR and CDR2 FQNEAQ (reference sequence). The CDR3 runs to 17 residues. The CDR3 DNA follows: TGTGCCAGCAGCTTAGTCAATGGACAGGGGGCGCGTGAGCCCCAGCATTTT. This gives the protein CASSLVNGQGAREPQHF.

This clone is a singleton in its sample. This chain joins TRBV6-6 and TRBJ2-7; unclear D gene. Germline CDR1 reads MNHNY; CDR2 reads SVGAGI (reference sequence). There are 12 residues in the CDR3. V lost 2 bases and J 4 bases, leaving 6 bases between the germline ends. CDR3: CASSYTGYEQYF. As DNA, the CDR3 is TGTGCCAGCAGTTACACTGGTTACGAGCAGTACTTC.

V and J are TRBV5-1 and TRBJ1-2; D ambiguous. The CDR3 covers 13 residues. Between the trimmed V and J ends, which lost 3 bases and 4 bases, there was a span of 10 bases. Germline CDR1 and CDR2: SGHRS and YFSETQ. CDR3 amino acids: CASSSVPGYGYTF. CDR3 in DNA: TGCGCCAGCAGCTCGGTCCCGGGCTATGGCTACACCTTC.

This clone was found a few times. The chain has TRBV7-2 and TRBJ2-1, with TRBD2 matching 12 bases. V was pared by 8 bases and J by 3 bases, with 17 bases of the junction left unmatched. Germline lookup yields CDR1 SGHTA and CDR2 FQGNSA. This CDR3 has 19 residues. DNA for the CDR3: TGTGCCAGCGCCCCTGAGTCACTAGCGGGAGGTCCTCGCTACAATGAGCAGTTCTTC. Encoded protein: CASAPESLAGGPRYNEQFF.